Listed here are 7 T cell receptor beta chains from one sample, sequenced in a study of shared clonotypes between healthy human individuals. TCRdb's copy holds only in-frame clones and misses some; the assay was immunoSEQ multiplex PCR. Of roughly 400,000 clones detected, 90% to 98% appear once; the ten largest clones hold about 0.32%. The specimen sequenced was memory CD8+ T cells sorted from blood. Indicated subset: CD45RO+ cells pooled with CCR7-negative TemRA cells. The source of these receptors is a man in his thirties or forties in good health.

This sequence joins TRBV10-1 and TRBJ2-1; 9 nucleotides match TRBD1. The CDR3 covers 14 residues. The V gene's germline CDR1 is WNHNN and CDR2 SYGVQD (reference sequence). After removal of 6 bases from V and 7 bases from J, the junction contained 7 bases not matched to a gene. Here the CDR3 reads CASSIGTGRNEQFF. The CDR3 DNA reads TGCGCCAGCAGCATCGGGACAGGGAGGAATGAGCAGTTCTTC.

The gene calls are TRBV28 and TRBJ1-4, with TRBD1 as a possible D gene (6 bases). V was shortened by 8 bases and J by 6 bases, with 16 bases between the two germline ends. The CDR3 loop spans 14 amino acids. Germline V gives CDR1 MDHEN, CDR2 SYDVKM. The CDR3 coding sequence is TGTGCCAGCTCTCGAGGGGGAAGGGATGAAAAACTGTTTTTT. As protein: CASSRGGRDEKLFF. Complete variable domain (other parts from reference TRBV28 and TRBJ1-4): DVKVTQSSRYLVKRTGEKVFLECVQDMDHENMFWYRQDPGLGLRLIYFSYDVKMKEKGDIPEGYSVSREKKERFSLILESASTNQTSMYLCASSRGGRDEKLFFGSGTQLSVL.

This chain uses TRBV5-1 with TRBJ2-7; the match to TRBD2 covers 13 bases. The J segment lost 5 bases and the V segment lost 0 bases, leaving 2 bases of the junction unmatched. The length of the CDR3 is 15 residues. The germline CDR1 and CDR2 sequences are SGHRS and YFSETQ. This CDR3 is CASSLGLAGGHEQYF. The CDR3 DNA sequence: TGCGCCAGCAGCTTGGGACTAGCGGGAGGCCACGAGCAGTACTTC. Full variable domain (rest looked up from reference TRBV5-1 and TRBJ2-7): KAGVTQTPRYLIKTRGQQVTLSCSPISGHRSVSWYQQTPGQGLQFLFEYFSETQRNKGNFPGRFSGRQFSNSRSEMNVSTLELGDSALYLCASSLGLAGGHEQYFGPGTRLTVT.

The chain uses TRBV7-9 and TRBJ2-7, with D unresolved. The CDR3 length is 16 residues. Between the trimmed V and J ends, which lost 1 base and 2 bases, there was a span of 15 bases. Per germline, CDR1 SEHNR and CDR2 FQNEAQ (reference sequence). CDR3 DNA: TGTGCCAGCAGCTTAGGGCAGCCCGGGCTCACCTACGAGCAGTACTTC. This encodes CASSLGQPGLTYEQYF.

The chain joins TRBV7-8 to TRBJ2-7; TRBD2 agrees at 12 bases. Germline values: CDR1 SGHVS, CDR2 FQNEAQ. The trim removed 5 bases at V and 4 bases at J, leaving 3 bases unmatched. The CDR3 totals 14 residues. CDR3 DNA: TGTGCCAGCAGCATTGGACTAGCGGGGTACGAGCAGTACTTC. Residues: CASSIGLAGYEQYF.

The J gene is TRBJ2-3, the V gene TRBV5-4, with a weak D call TRBD2 (5 bases). V was cut by 0 bases and J by 0 bases, with 8 bases left in between. The germline V gene encodes CDR1 SGHNT and CDR2 YYREEE (reference sequence). The CDR3 loop spans 15 amino acids. CDR3 sequence (DNA): TGTGCCAGCAGCTTGGGAAGCGGAAGCACAGATACGCAGTATTTT. This gives the protein CASSLGSGSTDTQYF.

The rearrangement joins TRBV4-2 to TRBJ2-7, with TRBD2 as a possible D gene (5 bases). The CDR3 is 11 residues long. V lost 3 bases, J lost 5 bases, and 5 bases lay in between. The germline gives CDR1 LGHNA, CDR2 YNFKEQ. In nucleotides, the CDR3 is TGTGCCAGCAGCCAGCGGGACGAGCAGTACTTC. It yields the protein CASSQRDEQYF.